This section outlines one T cell receptor (beta chain) sequence together with its context. CDR3 size: 13 residues. Germline lookup yields CDR1 SGHAT and CDR2 FQNNGV. V lost 5 bases, J lost 2 bases, and 9 bases lay in between. The data belong to a study of blood T cell repertoires in COVID-19. The age range of participants was about 18 to 100 years, with residence in about two dozen US areas. Cohort assignment relied on participant-reported clinical history. Two consecutive negative NP/OP PCR tests, clearance, or resolved symptoms defined Cohort 3 recovery. The repertoire was sequenced with immunoSEQ multiplex PCR; TCRdb's copy has only in-frame clones and lacks some. The repertoire consists of 150,000 or so clones, with 80% occurring once and the leading ten covering around 5.9%.

Sequencing input: PBMCs or T cells enriched from blood (not recorded which). This clonotype originated in a man in his forties or fifties who had recovered from COVID-19. The chain is built from TRBV11-2 and TRBJ1-2, with a tentative D call TRBD1 (5 bases). The CDR3 DNA is TGTGCCAGCAGCACCTCAGGGAACTATGGCTACACCTTC. It translates to CASSTSGNYGYTF.